Listed here is a single T cell receptor (beta chain). The junction had 9 bases not matched to a gene; V was cut back by 3 bases and J by 3 bases. CDR1 SGHRS and CDR2 YFSETQ come from the germline V gene. The CDR3 totals 15 residues. TCRdb's table, derived via immunoSEQ multiplex PCR, lists solely in-frame clones and lacks some. Of 390,000 or so clones listed, around 90% are singletons. These data originate in a study of control samples from healthy donors and cancer patients. The chain has TRBV5-1 and TRBJ2-7, with 7 bases matching TRBD1. This clonotype was sampled from a man aged 35 to 55 with head and neck cancer. Sequenced input: PBMCs. The CDR3 loop reads CASSYLGQGDYEQYF. For the CDR3, the DNA is TGCGCCAGCAGCTACCTAGGGCAGGGGGACTACGAGCAGTACTTC.